This passage covers 27 T cell receptor beta chains from one sample sequenced in a study of T-cell memory formation after mild COVID-19. TCRdb ran MiXCR on the 5' RACE reads and lists one entry per CDR3 protein. The sample includes roughly 350,000 distinct CDR3 sequences, around 28% seen only once; the top ten take roughly 13%. The sequenced sample consisted of PBMCs or a T cell subset sorted from them (not recorded which). These receptor sequences come from an adult woman who had mild COVID-19 (a few samples of this study predate the infection). Cell type and time point are not known.

The rearrangement joins TRBV4-2 to TRBJ2-1; no clear D. In germline, CDR1 is LGHNA, CDR2 YNFKEQ. CDR3 length equals 12 residues. V shed 0 bases and J shed 9 bases, with 6 bases lying between them. The CDR3, as DNA: TGTGCCAGCAGCCAAGAATATGGTGAGCAGTTCTTC. It yields the protein CASSQEYGEQFF.

A few counts support this clonotype. The V and J genes are TRBV29-1 and TRBJ2-7, with D possibly TRBD1 on 6 matching bases. Trimming shortened V by 0 bases and J by 5 bases, and 14 bases separated the two germline ends. The CDR3 runs 14 residues. Germline V gene sequence: CDR1 SQVTM, CDR2 ANQGSEA. In DNA, the CDR3 is TGCAGCGTTGAAGATGGGAACAGGGTGCACGAGCAGTACTTC. It codes for CSVEDGNRVHEQYF.

V and J are TRBV7-9 and TRBJ1-5; TRBD1 agrees at 8 bases. V lost 4 bases and J lost 6; bases outside the gene matches: 11. This CDR3 contains 16 residues. Per the germline V gene, CDR1 is SEHNR and CDR2 is FQNEAQ (reference sequence). CDR3 coding DNA: TGTGCCAGCAGCTCCCGGACAGGGAAGTTGACTCAGCCCCAGCATTTT. As protein: CASSSRTGKLTQPQHF.

This clonotype was seen at least ten times. The CDR3 here is CASSPRGNTEAFF. CDR3 nucleotides: TGTGCCAGCAGCCCCAGGGGTAACACTGAAGCTTTCTTT. The rearrangement links TRBV18 to TRBJ1-1, with TRBD1 as a possible D gene (6 bases). Per germline, CDR1 KGHSH and CDR2 LQKENI. The CDR3 covers 13 residues. Trimming removed 8 bases from V and 2 bases from J, with 12 bases in between.

This clonotype has more than one count but fewer than ten. J is TRBJ2-1 and V is TRBV19, with D maybe TRBD2 (5 bases). Between the trimmed V and J ends, which lost 1 base and 9 bases, there was a span of 10 bases. The CDR3 extends over 13 amino acids. The V gene's germline CDR1 is LNHDA and CDR2 SQIVND (reference sequence). The CDR3 here is CASSIGLALEQFF. Here the CDR3 DNA reads TGTGCCAGTAGTATAGGCCTAGCTCTTGAGCAGTTCTTC.

This clonotype was counted a few times. The chain recombines TRBV27 with TRBJ2-3; D gene ambiguous. The CDR3 loop spans 15 amino acids. V lost 2 bases and J 1 base, leaving 10 bases between the germline ends. Looked up from germline, CDR1 is MNHEY and CDR2 is SMNVEV (reference sequence). The CDR3 reads CASSLIPGGTDTQYF. The CDR3, as DNA: TGTGCCAGCAGTTTAATTCCTGGAGGCACAGATACGCAGTATTTT.

In this sample, this clonotype turned up a few times. The gene calls are TRBV24-1 and TRBJ2-5; 12 bases are shared with TRBD2. Germline lookup yields CDR1 KGHDR and CDR2 SFDVKD. V was pared by 9 bases and J by 6 bases, with 7 bases of the junction left unmatched. The CDR3 totals 14 residues. CDR3 residues: CATSSGRARKTQYF. CDR3 nucleotides: TGTGCCACCTCTAGCGGGAGGGCCCGGAAGACCCAGTACTTC.

This clonotype has just a few counts. The rearrangement uses TRBV14 and TRBJ2-7, with a tentative D call TRBD1 (5 bases). Per the germline V gene, CDR1 is SGHDN and CDR2 is FVKESK. The CDR3 runs to 13 residues. Trimming stripped 4 bases from V and 5 bases from J, with 12 bases between. The DNA of the CDR3 is TGTGCCAGCAGCCCTCGACAGATACACGAGCAGTACTTC. It yields the protein CASSPRQIHEQYF.

This clonotype was counted many times. This chain joins TRBV29-1 and TRBJ1-2; TRBD1 might be the D (5 bases). Trimming pared 3 bases from V and 4 bases from J, leaving 6 bases between. This CDR3 has 11 residues. Germline lookup yields CDR1 SQVTM and CDR2 ANQGSEA. The CDR3 DNA reads as TGCAGCGTTGACAGGGCCTATGGCTACACCTTC. Its protein is CSVDRAYGYTF. Combining the CDR3 with reference TRBV29-1 and TRBJ1-2 gives the whole variable domain SAVISQKPSRDICQRGTSLTIQCQVDSQVTMMFWYRQQPGQSLTLIATANQGSEATYESGFVIDKFPISRPNLTFSTLTVSNMSPEDSSIYLCSVDRAYGYTFGSGTRLTVV.

In this sample, this clonotype turned up a few times. The chain links TRBV4-1 to TRBJ2-7, with 9 nucleotides matching TRBD1. This CDR3 has 16 residues. Germline CDR1 MGHRA, CDR2 YSYEKL. V dropped 1 base and J dropped 4; count of bases not matched to a gene: 8. The CDR3 nucleotides read TGCGCCAGCAGCCAAGCGCCCCTAGACAGGGGGTACGAGCAGTACTTC. This translates into CASSQAPLDRGYEQYF.

This clonotype was seen more than once but under ten times. The chain joins TRBV29-1 to TRBJ1-2, with a possible D match to TRBD1 (5 bases). Trimming stripped 1 base from V and 3 bases from J, with 9 bases between. The CDR3 runs 13 residues. The germline CDR1 and CDR2 sequences are SQVTM and ANQGSEA. Written as DNA, the CDR3 is TGCAGCGTTGAAGGGGGCGATGACTATGGCTACACCTTC. This translates into CSVEGGDDYGYTF.

This clonotype was counted between two and nine times. The chain recombines TRBV9 with TRBJ1-5; 8 bases line up with TRBD1. The V segment lost 0 bases and the J segment 6 bases; nucleotides outside the gene matches: 2. This CDR3 has 14 residues. Germline V lookup: CDR1 SGDLS, CDR2 YYNGEE. The chain's CDR3 is CASSVGDRGQPQHF. Here the CDR3 DNA reads TGTGCCAGCAGCGTAGGAGACAGGGGTCAGCCCCAGCATTTT. Based on the CDR3 plus reference TRBV9 and TRBJ1-5, the full variable domain is DSGVTQTPKHLITATGQRVTLRCSPRSGDLSVYWYQQSLDQGLQFLIQYYNGEERAKGNILERFSAQQFPDLHSELNLSSLELGDSALYFCASSVGDRGQPQHFGDGTRLSIL.

The chain couples TRBV7-8 to TRBJ1-1, with 10 nucleotides matching TRBD1. The CDR3 is 13 amino acids. Per germline, CDR1 SGHVS and CDR2 FQNEAQ. After removal of 5 bases from V and 11 bases from J, the junction contained 8 bases not matched to a gene. CDR3 in DNA: TGTGCCAGCAGCACAAGGACAGGGGGGGACGCTTTCTTT. Translation: CASSTRTGGDAFF.

This clonotype turned up a few times. The genes are TRBV12-3 or TRBV12-4 and TRBJ2-7; TRBD2 aligns across 11 bases. The CDR3 spans 15 residues. Trimming at V came to 6 bases and at J to 0 bases, leaving 4 bases not matched to a gene. The CDR3 DNA is TGTGCCAGCAGACCGGGACTAGCGGCCTCCTACGAGCAGTACTTC. Translation: CASRPGLAASYEQYF.

This chain joins TRBV18 and TRBJ2-3; 10 nucleotides align to TRBD2. CDR1 KGHSH and CDR2 LQKENI come from the germline V gene. There are 15 residues in the CDR3. V lost 4 bases and J lost 2; bases outside the gene matches: 3. For the CDR3, the DNA is TGTGCCAGCTCACTAGCGGGAGGCGACACAGATACGCAGTATTTT. This codes for CASSLAGGDTDTQYF.

Only a few counts were recorded for this clonotype. The chain couples TRBV29-1 to TRBJ2-1, with D hard to call. CDR3 length: 12 amino acids. V was clipped by 3 bases and J by 8 bases, with 11 bases between them. CDR1 SQVTM and CDR2 ANQGSEA come from the germline V gene. The CDR3 coding sequence is TGCAGCGTTGACTCCGGAGATTATGAGCAGTTCTTC. Its protein product is CSVDSGDYEQFF.

This clonotype has only a few counts. V gene TRBV20-1 combines with J gene TRBJ2-3, with D possibly being TRBD1 or TRBD2 (5 bases each). The ends were cut back, 3 bases at V and 5 bases at J, with 9 bases in the middle. The germline CDR1 and CDR2 sequences are DFQATT and SNEGSKA (reference sequence). CDR3 length: 12 residues. Here the CDR3 reads CSASAGRDTQYF. The CDR3 nucleotides read TGCAGTGCTAGCGCAGGGAGAGATACGCAGTATTTT.

The chain employs TRBV7-9 and TRBJ2-1; the D is unclear. V was trimmed by 4 bases and J by 2 bases, leaving 12 bases between them. The CDR3 consists of 15 residues. The germline V gene has CDR1 SEHNR and CDR2 FQNEAQ (reference sequence). The CDR3 protein is CASSSSHFPYNEQFF. For the CDR3, the DNA is TGTGCCAGCAGCTCTTCCCATTTCCCCTACAATGAGCAGTTCTTC. The full variable domain, with the rest looked up from reference TRBV7-9 and TRBJ2-1, is DTGVSQNPRHKITKRGQNVTFRCDPISEHNRLYWYRQTLGQGPEFLTYFQNEAQLEKSRLLSDRFSAERPKGSFSTLEIQRTEQGDSAMYLCASSSSHFPYNEQFFGPGTRLTVL.

The rearrangement links TRBV6-2 or TRBV6-3 to TRBJ2-1, with TRBD2 matching 10 bases. Unmatched junction bases numbered 9, after V lost 6 bases and J lost 4 bases. Germline V lookup: CDR1 MNHEY, CDR2 SVGEGT. The CDR3 is 16 amino acids. CDR3 DNA sequence: TGTGCCAGCAGCGAATTACTAGCGGGAACTTACAATGAGCAGTTCTTC. It translates to CASSELLAGTYNEQFF.

This clonotype was observed a handful of times. The chain carries TRBV6-2 or TRBV6-3 and TRBJ2-7; TRBD2 agrees at 10 bases. The V gene end was trimmed by 5 bases and the J gene end by 4 bases; junction bases not matched to a gene: 8. Germline V gene data show CDR1 as MNHEY and CDR2 as SVGEGT. CDR3 size: 15 residues. CDR3 nucleotides: TGTGCCAGCAGTCCTATAGCGGGAGGATTGTACGAGCAGTACTTC. Translated, it gives CASSPIAGGLYEQYF.

The chain employs TRBV7-2 and TRBJ2-1; D is possibly TRBD1 (6 bases). CDR3 length: 11 amino acids. V lost 1 base to trimming and J lost 12 bases, with 7 bases between them. Per germline, CDR1 SGHTA and CDR2 FQGNSA. This CDR3 reads CASSLGQAQFF. The CDR3 region has the DNA TGTGCCAGCAGCTTAGGACAGGCGCAGTTCTTC.

The chain couples TRBV7-9 to TRBJ1-2; 7 bases align to TRBD1. V dropped 5 bases and J dropped 6; count of bases not matched to a gene: 9. Per the germline V gene, CDR1 is SEHNR and CDR2 is FQNEAQ (reference sequence). CDR3 size: 14 residues. This chain's CDR3 is CASSPRQGRDGYTF. CDR3 nucleotides: TGTGCCAGCAGCCCCCGACAGGGCAGAGATGGCTACACCTTC.

In this sample, this clonotype turned up a few times. V and J are TRBV14 and TRBJ2-2, with D unclear. This CDR3 is built from 13 residues. Trimming stripped 1 base from V and 4 bases from J, with 4 bases between. Germline V lookup: CDR1 SGHDN, CDR2 FVKESK. CDR3 coding DNA: TGTGCCAGCAGCCAAGGGACCACCGGGGAGCTGTTTTTT. Its translation: CASSQGTTGELFF.

The V and J genes are TRBV3-1 and TRBJ2-5, with a tentative D call TRBD1 (6 bases). The CDR3 has 15 residues. The germline V gene has CDR1 LGHDT and CDR2 YNNKEL (reference sequence). Trimming took off 0 bases at V and 4 bases at J, with 12 bases between the two ends. The CDR3 here is CASSQDPLGGETQYF. The CDR3, as DNA: TGTGCCAGCAGCCAAGATCCCCTAGGGGGAGAGACCCAGTACTTC.

This clonotype has just a few counts. This chain links TRBV4-1 with TRBJ2-7, with 10 bases identical to TRBD1. The V segment lost 2 bases and the J segment 3 bases; nucleotides outside the gene matches: 4. CDR3 length equals 15 residues. CDR1 is MGHRA, CDR2 YSYEKL, per germline. The CDR3 here is CASSQPGQGFYEQYF. DNA for the CDR3: TGCGCCAGCAGCCAACCGGGACAGGGGTTCTACGAGCAGTACTTC.

The V gene is TRBV29-1, the J gene TRBJ2-3; TRBD1 matches 9 bases. From germline, CDR1 is SQVTM and CDR2 ANQGSEA. The CDR3 has 13 residues. V lost 8 bases, J lost 1 base, and 4 bases stayed unmatched. CDR3: CSSGQGGTDTQYF. The CDR3 nucleotides read TGCAGCTCGGGACAGGGTGGCACAGATACGCAGTATTTT.

This clonotype was recorded once. The CDR3 nucleotides are TGTGCCAGTAGTATGGTCGGACTAGCGGAAGACTACGAGCAGTACTTC. Protein: CASSMVGLAEDYEQYF. This chain connects TRBV19 to TRBJ2-7, with TRBD2 matching over 10 bases. From germline, CDR1 is LNHDA and CDR2 SQIVND (reference sequence). The CDR3 contains 16 residues. V dropped 3 bases and J dropped 3; count of bases not matched to a gene: 8.